The 24 T cell receptor beta chains given below trace back to one sample, sequenced in a study of T cells in Graves' hyperthyroidism and ophthalmopathy. Amplification of TCR beta CDR3 regions was performed using RNA transcripts as template. The primer set for the first-round RT-PCR of the TCR CDR3 was HTBI. TCRdb fed the multiplex PCR reads into MiXCR, producing one record per CDR3 protein. The sample lists approximately 590,000 distinct CDR3 sequences, around a sixth seen once, with about 7% in the top ten. Input material: blood. All receptors derive from a woman in her twenties or thirties with Graves' hyperthyroidism.

As to this clonotype: A much larger clone is a single base away; this may be a read error. This chain links TRBV12-3 or TRBV12-4 with TRBJ2-1; TRBD2 matches at 7 bases. The CDR3 runs 13 residues. CDR3 coding DNA: TGTGCCGACGGGGAAGCGGGAACGGGTGAGCAGTCCTTC. Translation gives CADGEAGTGEQSF.

This clonotype was recorded many times. The rearrangement links TRBV2 to TRBJ1-1, with unresolved D. Germline V gene data show CDR1 as SNHLY and CDR2 as FYNNEI. V lost 1 base and J lost 7, with 13 bases in between. CDR3 length: 14 amino acids. DNA for the CDR3: TGTGCCAGCAGTGAAGAGGGCAGTTTCGGTGAAGCTTTCTTT. The encoded protein is CASSEEGSFGEAFF.

This clonotype was counted ten times or more. The chain joins TRBV7-9 to TRBJ1-3, with a weak D call TRBD1 (5 bases). CDR3 length equals 15 residues. Trimming pared 5 bases from V and 1 base from J, leaving 12 bases between. The germline gives CDR1 SEHNR, CDR2 FQNEAQ (reference sequence). CDR3 in amino acids: CASSPQGGSGNTIYF. The CDR3 DNA is TGTGCCAGCAGCCCTCAGGGCGGATCTGGAAACACCATATATTTT.

The genes are TRBV4-3 and TRBJ2-7; a possible D gene is TRBD2 (6 bases). Germline assignment: CDR1 LGHNA and CDR2 YSLEER. The CDR3 length is 18 residues. V was trimmed by 0 bases and J by 2 bases, leaving 20 bases between them. CDR3 amino acids: CASSQDVLSGVDTYEQYF. The CDR3 coding sequence is TGCGCCAGCAGCCAAGATGTTCTATCGGGAGTCGACACCTACGAGCAGTACTTC.

This clonotype was seen at least ten times. This chain uses TRBV27 with TRBJ1-1, with 7 bases fitting TRBD1. The CDR3 length is 14 residues. J was trimmed by 5 bases and V by 1 base; bases with no gene match: 4. In germline, CDR1 is MNHEY, CDR2 SMNVEV (reference sequence). CDR3 DNA sequence: TGTGCCAGCAGTTTATACAGGGGAGGTACTGAAGCTTTCTTT. This sequence encodes CASSLYRGGTEAFF.

Many counts were recorded for this clonotype. The chain uses TRBV5-1 and TRBJ1-6; unclear D gene. This CDR3 has 16 residues. Trimming cost V 0 bases and J 0 bases, with 7 bases left between them. Germline values: CDR1 SGHRS, CDR2 YFSETQ. The CDR3 DNA reads TGCGCCAGCAGCTTGGAAGGAACCTCCTATAATTCACCCCTCCACTTT. Translation gives CASSLEGTSYNSPLHF.

This clonotype was seen more than once but under ten times. The chain couples TRBV28 to TRBJ2-3; D unresolved. The CDR3 loop spans 12 amino acids. The V gene's germline CDR1 is MDHEN and CDR2 SYDVKM. Trimming shortened V by 4 bases and J by 8 bases, and 10 bases separated the two germline ends. The CDR3 spells CASSSRVGTQYF. CDR3 nucleotide sequence: TGTGCCAGCAGTTCCCGCGTAGGTACGCAGTATTTT. The whole variable domain, remainder taken from reference TRBV28 and TRBJ2-3, is DVKVTQSSRYLVKRTGEKVFLECVQDMDHENMFWYRQDPGLGLRLIYFSYDVKMKEKGDIPEGYSVSREKKERFSLILESASTNQTSMYLCASSSRVGTQYFGPGTRLTVL.

This clonotype was seen ten or more times. V usage is TRBV24-1 and J usage is TRBJ1-5; 9 nucleotides line up with TRBD1. The ends lost 4 bases at V and 4 bases at J; junction bases unmatched: 7. Looked up from germline, CDR1 is KGHDR and CDR2 is SFDVKD. CDR3 length: 16 residues. CDR3 bases: TGTGCCACCAGTGAGGATCGGACAGGGGTTAATCAGCCCCAGCATTTT. This gives the protein CATSEDRTGVNQPQHF.

The table lists this clonotype with a few counts. The V call is TRBV5-1, the J call TRBJ2-1, with 10 nucleotides matching TRBD2. Per germline, CDR1 SGHRS and CDR2 YFSETQ. J gave up 6 bases and V 5 bases, and 11 bases lay outside the gene matches. The CDR3 length is 16 residues. The CDR3 loop is CASSPDSGRAFNEQFF. CDR3 sequence (DNA): TGCGCCAGCAGTCCAGACAGCGGGAGGGCCTTCAATGAGCAGTTCTTC.

This clonotype appeared many times. The rearrangement joins TRBV12-3 or TRBV12-4 to TRBJ1-3, with 8 bases matching TRBD1. V lost 6 bases, J lost 2 bases, and 6 bases stayed unmatched. The CDR3 spans 15 residues. CDR3 DNA sequence: TGTGCCAGCAGGGAAGCAGGGGGCGCTGGAAACACCATATATTTT. This gives the protein CASREAGGAGNTIYF.

This clonotype occurred many times. The chain employs TRBV28 and TRBJ2-3; D perhaps matches TRBD2 (6 bases). The CDR3 sequence is 16 residues long. V lost 3 bases, J lost 3 bases, and 16 bases lay in between. Germline V gene data show CDR1 as MDHEN and CDR2 as SYDVKM. The CDR3 here is CASSFHRRAGTDTQYF. CDR3 in DNA: TGTGCCAGCAGTTTCCATCGGAGGGCCGGGACAGATACGCAGTATTTT.

In this sample, this clonotype turned up a few times. This rearrangement joins TRBV11-2 to TRBJ2-1; TRBD1 matches at 9 bases. Unmatched junction bases numbered 9, after V lost 1 base and J lost 5 bases. The V gene's germline CDR1 is SGHAT and CDR2 FQNNGV. The CDR3 consists of 17 residues. The chain's CDR3 is CASSLAPGTGRDNEQFF. The CDR3 nucleotides read TGTGCCAGCAGCTTAGCTCCCGGGACAGGGAGGGACAATGAGCAGTTCTTC.

This clonotype was counted at least ten times. J is TRBJ2-3 and V is TRBV2, with a possible D match to TRBD2 (7 bases). V was shortened by 3 bases and J by 3 bases, with 10 bases between the two germline ends. The CDR3 covers 14 residues. CDR1 is SNHLY, CDR2 FYNNEI, per germline. DNA of the CDR3: TGTGCCAGCAGTGACAGGGGAGGGACAGATACGCAGTATTTT. It translates to CASSDRGGTDTQYF.

This clonotype has at least ten counts. This chain links TRBV6-2 or TRBV6-3 with TRBJ1-2, with D maybe TRBD1 (5 bases). The germline V gene has CDR1 MNHEY and CDR2 SVGEGT. This CDR3 is built from 17 residues. The germline V and J ends were trimmed by 2 bases and 4 bases, with 20 bases remaining between them. The CDR3 spells CASSYGAGTPEGYGYTF. The CDR3 region has the DNA TGTGCCAGCAGTTACGGGGCCGGGACCCCGGAGGGCTATGGCTACACCTTC.

The chain employs TRBV12-3 or TRBV12-4 and TRBJ1-1; 11 nucleotides align to TRBD1. J gave up 5 bases and V 6 bases, and 8 bases lay outside the gene matches. The CDR3 runs 15 residues. CDR3 nucleotide sequence: TGTGCCAGCAGCCGGACAGGGGGCTTTTTGACTGAAGCTTTCTTT. Protein product: CASSRTGGFLTEAFF.

This clonotype has a count of ten or more. The chain links TRBV27 to TRBJ2-1; 7 bases are shared with TRBD2. V lost 6 bases and J lost 0; bases outside the gene matches: 5. This CDR3 has 15 residues. Looked up from germline, CDR1 is MNHEY and CDR2 is SMNVEV (reference sequence). CDR3 DNA: TGTGCCAGCAGGAGGGACTACCCCTCCTACAATGAGCAGTTCTTC. The encoded protein is CASRRDYPSYNEQFF.

Here the CDR3 DNA reads TGTGCCAGTAGTGAATTAATGACAGATACGCAGTATTTT. Protein sequence: CASSELMTDTQYF. This chain connects TRBV19 to TRBJ2-3; no firm D call. This CDR3 is built from 13 residues. V was pared by 5 bases and J by 3 bases, with 9 bases between. Germline CDR1 is LNHDA and CDR2 is SQIVND (reference sequence).

V gene TRBV4-1 combines with J gene TRBJ2-1, with TRBD2 identical over 13 bases. The CDR3 is 16 residues long. After removal of 4 bases from V and 7 bases from J, the junction contained 7 bases not matched to a gene. Germline values: CDR1 MGHRA, CDR2 YSYEKL. CDR3 DNA: TGCGCCAGCAGCCCAGAGGGGACTAGCGGGAAAAATGAGCAGTTCTTC. This translates into CASSPEGTSGKNEQFF.

This clonotype has just a few counts. The genes are TRBV7-9 and TRBJ1-1, with TRBD1 matching over 8 bases. The length of the CDR3 is 14 residues. Germline lookup yields CDR1 SEHNR and CDR2 FQNEAQ (reference sequence). V lost 5 bases and J lost 6; bases outside the gene matches: 8. The CDR3 DNA reads TGTGCCAGCAGCCGTACACAGGGGGGCTCTGAAGCTTTCTTT. Translating gives CASSRTQGGSEAFF.

This clonotype came up a few times. This rearrangement joins TRBV5-1 to TRBJ1-1; 7 nucleotides align to TRBD1. The CDR3 sequence is 16 residues long. Germline CDR1 is SGHRS and CDR2 is YFSETQ. J lost 5 bases, V lost 2 bases, and 12 bases had no gene match. The CDR3 is CASSFRGPQGLTEAFF. The CDR3, as DNA: TGCGCCAGCAGCTTTCGCGGCCCACAGGGGTTGACTGAAGCTTTCTTT. Complete variable domain (other parts from reference TRBV5-1 and TRBJ1-1): KAGVTQTPRYLIKTRGQQVTLSCSPISGHRSVSWYQQTPGQGLQFLFEYFSETQRNKGNFPGRFSGRQFSNSRSEMNVSTLELGDSALYLCASSFRGPQGLTEAFFGQGTRLTVV.

This clonotype was observed a few times. This chain connects TRBV6-1 to TRBJ1-1; 7 bases fit TRBD1. CDR1 is MNHNS, CDR2 SASEGT, per germline. CDR3 length: 14 amino acids. Unmatched junction bases numbered 7, after V lost 8 bases and J lost 1 base. DNA for the CDR3: TGTGCCAGCGCCTTGACAGGGCGGAACACTGAAGCTTTCTTT. This translates into CASALTGRNTEAFF.

This clonotype came up many times. The V and J genes are TRBV11-1 and TRBJ1-1; a possible D gene is TRBD1 (5 bases). CDR3 length equals 15 residues. CDR1 SGHAT and CDR2 FQDESV come from the germline V gene (reference sequence). Trimming pared 5 bases from V and 1 base from J, leaving 14 bases between. This CDR3 is CASSPGGGKNTEAFF. CDR3 in DNA: TGTGCCAGCAGCCCCGGCGGGGGTAAGAACACTGAAGCTTTCTTT.

This clonotype appeared many times. This chain uses TRBV7-2 with TRBJ1-5; D not resolved. Trimming stripped 5 bases from V and 2 bases from J, with 13 bases between. Germline V CDR1 and CDR2: SGHTA, FQGNSA. CDR3 length: 15 amino acids. In nucleotides, the CDR3 is TGTGCCAGCAGCCTCTCGAACAGTGGCAATCAGCCCCAGCATTTT. This sequence encodes CASSLSNSGNQPQHF.

V is TRBV19 and J is TRBJ2-1, with D uncertain. The V gene lost 5 bases and the J gene lost 3 bases, with 14 bases spanning the gap. The CDR3 consists of 15 residues. Germline CDR1 is LNHDA and CDR2 is SQIVND (reference sequence). The CDR3 sequence: CASSLAAPVYNEQFF. In DNA form, the CDR3 reads TGTGCCAGTAGTCTGGCGGCCCCCGTCTACAATGAGCAGTTCTTC.